The 15 T cell receptor beta chains below were found in one sample sequenced in a study of Ad26.COV2.S vaccination and SARS-CoV-2 variants. Generated by immunoSEQ multiplex PCR, the TCRdb table keeps only in-frame clones and is missing some. The sample holds a few hundred thousand clones; over 75% are singletons and the top ten take approximately 4%. Described treatment: roughly 20 received Ad26.COV2.S at low or high dose, single or two shots; roughly five received placebo; per-sample allocation not given. Day 63 after the first vaccine or placebo injection was the time point for sampling. The sample in question was peripheral blood, obtained in a trial of Ad26.COV2.S vaccine versus placebo. Receptors were obtained from a person aged 18-65 years who received the Ad26.COV2.S COVID-19 vaccine or a placebo.

V and J are TRBV30 and TRBJ2-3, with D perhaps TRBD2 (5 bases). The CDR3 loop spans 14 amino acids. The V gene lost 0 bases and the J gene lost 7 bases, with 14 bases spanning the gap. The germline CDR1 and CDR2 sequences are GTSNPN and SVGIG (reference sequence). The CDR3 coding sequence is TGTGCCTGGAGTGTAGGGAGCCAGGCGAATACGCAGTATTTT. Translating gives CAWSVGSQANTQYF.

This clone was counted only a few times. The rearrangement uses TRBV15 and TRBJ1-4, with no clear D. V was trimmed by 0 bases and J by 5 bases, leaving 7 bases between them. Germline V lookup: CDR1 LNHNV, CDR2 YYDKDF (reference sequence). There are 14 residues in the CDR3. CDR3 region: CATSRDSSNEKLFF. In DNA, the CDR3 is TGTGCCACCAGCAGAGATTCGTCGAATGAAAAACTGTTTTTT.

J is TRBJ2-1 and V is TRBV4-3; no clear D gene. The V end lost 0 bases, the J end lost 7 bases, and 7 bases lay between the germline ends. Germline V CDR1 and CDR2: LGHNA, YSLEER. CDR3 size: 13 residues. CDR3 in DNA: TGCGCCAGCAGCCAAGATCCGAGGAATGAGCAGTTCTTC. As protein: CASSQDPRNEQFF.

The CDR3 protein is CASRASTGRETQYF. For the CDR3, the DNA is TGTGCCAGCAGAGCTTCGACAGGGAGAGAGACCCAGTACTTC. J is TRBJ2-5 and V is TRBV6-5, with 7 bases that match TRBD1. Germline V lookup: CDR1 MNHEY, CDR2 SVGAGI. The CDR3 runs to 14 residues. The trim removed 6 bases at V and 4 bases at J, leaving 8 bases unmatched.

Of note for this clone: The junction and the germline gene differ at one end; a read error may be behind it. The CDR3 DNA is TGTGCCAACAGTTTAGGTTATACAGGTTACGTGGGGGAGCTGTTTTTT. It codes for CANSLGYTGYVGELFF. V is TRBV28 and J is TRBJ2-2, with D maybe TRBD1 (5 bases). Per germline, CDR1 MDHEN and CDR2 SYDVKM. The CDR3 covers 16 residues.

The CDR3 nucleotides are TGTGCCAGCAGCCCTAAGGACAGGAATCAGCCCCAGCATTTT. Its translation is CASSPKDRNQPQHF. This chain connects TRBV7-8 to TRBJ1-5; TRBD1 matches 7 bases. V dropped 5 bases and J dropped 4; count of bases not matched to a gene: 5. This CDR3 has 14 amino acids. Germline values: CDR1 SGHVS, CDR2 FQNEAQ.

This clone was seen once. The chain links TRBV19 to TRBJ1-4; a weak D match, TRBD1 (6 bases). CDR3 length: 15 residues. Germline CDR1 and CDR2: LNHDA and SQIVND (reference sequence). V was clipped by 3 bases and J by 3 bases, with 11 bases between them. The DNA for the CDR3 is TGTGCCAGTAGTATCCGAGGACAGCCTAATGAAAAACTGTTTTTT. This encodes CASSIRGQPNEKLFF. Filled out from reference TRBV19 and TRBJ1-4, the complete variable domain reads DGGITQSPKYLFRKEGQNVTLSCEQNLNHDAMYWYRQDPGQGLRLIYYSQIVNDFQKGDIAEGYSVSREKKESFPLTVTSAQKNPTAFYLCASSIRGQPNEKLFFGSGTQLSVL.

The chain has TRBV2 and TRBJ1-4; tentatively, D is TRBD1 (6 bases). This CDR3 spans 15 amino acids. The germline V gene has CDR1 SNHLY and CDR2 FYNNEI. The V and J ends lost 5 bases and 6 bases respectively, with 16 bases between them. The CDR3 DNA is TGTGCCAGCAGTCCGACAGGCCGACAAGATGAAAAACTGTTTTTT. Its protein product is CASSPTGRQDEKLFF.

V usage is TRBV11-2 and J usage is TRBJ2-3, with D unclear. The CDR3 has 14 amino acids. Trimming shortened V by 4 bases and J by 6 bases, and 14 bases separated the two germline ends. Germline CDR1 SGHAT, CDR2 FQNNGV. This CDR3 is CASSSGSLRDTQYF. CDR3 DNA: TGTGCCAGCAGCTCGGGCTCACTTCGGGATACGCAGTATTTT.

The V gene is TRBV28, the J gene TRBJ1-1, with unresolved D. Germline V gene data show CDR1 as MDHEN and CDR2 as SYDVKM. The CDR3 consists of 13 residues. The V gene lost 8 bases and the J gene lost 6 bases, with 16 bases spanning the gap. The CDR3 sequence: CASGIHNPPEAFF. For the CDR3, the DNA is TGTGCCAGCGGGATTCATAACCCCCCTGAAGCTTTCTTT.

CDR3 sequence: CASSLFTDQAGGYTF. The CDR3 nucleotides read TGTGCCAGCAGCTTGTTCACAGACCAAGCCGGGGGCTACACCTTC. V usage is TRBV5-5 and J usage is TRBJ1-2; D not certain. CDR1 and CDR2 from the germline V gene are SGHKS and YYEKEE (reference sequence). V lost 1 base and J lost 8, with 18 bases in between. CDR3 length equals 15 residues.

The gene calls are TRBV9 and TRBJ2-1; D is perhaps TRBD1 or TRBD2 (5 bases each). The CDR3 length is 13 residues. Trimming shortened V by 7 bases and J by 5 bases, and 13 bases separated the two germline ends. Germline values: CDR1 SGDLS, CDR2 YYNGEE. The CDR3 DNA sequence: TGTGCCAGCGGGGACCTAGGCAACAATGAGCAGTTCTTC. Its translation is CASGDLGNNEQFF.

The V and J genes are TRBV12-3 or TRBV12-4 and TRBJ2-1, with D tentatively TRBD2 (6 bases). The V gene lost 2 bases and the J gene lost 9 bases, with 11 bases spanning the gap. The length of the CDR3 is 13 residues. The CDR3 loop reads CASSLIGGVEQFF. The CDR3, as DNA: TGTGCCAGCAGTTTAATCGGAGGGGTTGAGCAGTTCTTC.

In its sample, this clone was seen a few times. The chain links TRBV28 to TRBJ2-5, with a weak D call TRBD2 (6 bases). V dropped 7 bases and J dropped 6 bases, with 24 bases sitting between them. Germline loops: CDR1 MDHEN, CDR2 SYDVKM. The CDR3 spans 16 residues. Here the CDR3 DNA reads TGTGCCAGCATACAGTGGAGGGGCCCCGGGGAGAAGACCCAGTACTTC. It translates to CASIQWRGPGEKTQYF.

V is TRBV7-2 and J is TRBJ2-3, with D perhaps matching TRBD2 (5 bases). CDR1 is SGHTA and CDR2 is FQGNSA in the germline V gene. Trimming left V 6 bases short and J 1 base short, with 8 bases between. This CDR3 is built from 13 residues. The DNA of the CDR3 is TGTGCCAGCAGGTTGCGGGGCACAGATACGCAGTATTTT. Protein product: CASRLRGTDTQYF.